This TCR beta chain was captured by sequencing in a study of T cell responses to AZD1222 COVID-19 vaccine. The study, taken as a whole, reports: At baseline, just 5 or 6 AZD1222 recipients tested seropositive. Repertoires were obtained solely post-peak T cell response.

Some clones are missing from TCRdb's copy, which holds only in-frame ones; the method was immunoSEQ multiplex PCR. Of roughly 120,000 clones in the sample, 94% were seen once. The CDR3 is 16 residues long. The V segment lost 2 bases and the J segment 6 bases; nucleotides outside the gene matches: 8. Germline values: CDR1 KGHSH, CDR2 LQKENI. Points on this clone: Its target is unknown.

The V and J genes are TRBV18 and TRBJ1-2, with TRBD1 matching over 11 bases. Sequenced here: peripheral blood, sampled on day 0 of AZD1222 vaccination. The TCR sequence derives from an adult in good health. The CDR3 DNA is TGTGCCAGCTCACCAAGGACAGGGGGCAATTGGGATGGCTACACCTTC. This gives the protein CASSPRTGGNWDGYTF.